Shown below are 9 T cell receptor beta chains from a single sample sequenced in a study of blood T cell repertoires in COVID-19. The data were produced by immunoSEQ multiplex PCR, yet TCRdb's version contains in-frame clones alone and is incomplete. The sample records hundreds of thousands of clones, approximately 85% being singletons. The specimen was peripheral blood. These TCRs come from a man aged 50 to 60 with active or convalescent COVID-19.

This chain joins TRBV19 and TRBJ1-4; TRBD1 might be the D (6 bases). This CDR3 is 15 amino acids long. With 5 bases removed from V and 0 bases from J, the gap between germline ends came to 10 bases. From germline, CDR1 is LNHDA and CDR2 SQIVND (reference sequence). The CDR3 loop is CASSRRQATNEKLFF. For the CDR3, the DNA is TGTGCCAGTAGTCGTCGACAGGCAACTAATGAAAAACTGTTTTTT.

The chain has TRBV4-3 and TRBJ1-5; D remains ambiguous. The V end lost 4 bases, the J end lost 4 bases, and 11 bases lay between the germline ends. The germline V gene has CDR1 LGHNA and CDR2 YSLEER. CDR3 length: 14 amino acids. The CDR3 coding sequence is TGCGCCAGCAGCCCACAGCCGTTTAATCAGCCCCAGCATTTT. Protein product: CASSPQPFNQPQHF.

The CDR3 sequence is CASSLDPGGNYGYTF. The CDR3 DNA is TGTGCCAGCAGCTTAGATCCCGGGGGGAACTATGGCTACACCTTC. This sequence joins TRBV7-9 and TRBJ1-2, with D possibly matching TRBD1 (5 bases). V lost 1 base and J 2 bases, leaving 11 bases between the germline ends. This CDR3 is built from 15 residues. CDR1 is SEHNR and CDR2 is FQNEAQ in the germline V gene (reference sequence).

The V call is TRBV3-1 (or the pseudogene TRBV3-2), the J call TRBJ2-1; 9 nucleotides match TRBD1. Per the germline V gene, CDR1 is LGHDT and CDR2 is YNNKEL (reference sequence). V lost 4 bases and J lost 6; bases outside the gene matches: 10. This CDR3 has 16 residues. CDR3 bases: TGTGCCAGCAGCCGCACCGGGACAGGGAGGGTCAATGAGCAGTTCTTC. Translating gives CASSRTGTGRVNEQFF.

As DNA, the CDR3 is TGTGCCAGCAGCCTAGGACTAGCGGCCGGATACGAGCAGTACTTC. Residues: CASSLGLAAGYEQYF. The chain recombines TRBV11-2 with TRBJ2-7, with TRBD2 matching 10 bases. The germline CDR1 and CDR2 sequences are SGHAT and FQNNGV. CDR3 length: 15 residues. The ends lost 5 bases at V and 4 bases at J; junction bases unmatched: 8.

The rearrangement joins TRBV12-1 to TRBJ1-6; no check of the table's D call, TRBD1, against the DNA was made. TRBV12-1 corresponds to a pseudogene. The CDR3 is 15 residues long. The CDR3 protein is CASSSPGQGNSPLHF. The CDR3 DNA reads TGTGCCAGCAGCTCCCCGGGACAGGGCAATTCACCCCTCCACTTT.

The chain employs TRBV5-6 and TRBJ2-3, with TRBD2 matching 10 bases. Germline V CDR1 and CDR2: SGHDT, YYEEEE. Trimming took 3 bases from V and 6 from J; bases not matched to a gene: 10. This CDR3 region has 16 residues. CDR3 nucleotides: TGTGCCAGCAGCTCTCCATTAGCGGGAGGTACGGATACGCAGTATTTT. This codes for CASSSPLAGGTDTQYF.

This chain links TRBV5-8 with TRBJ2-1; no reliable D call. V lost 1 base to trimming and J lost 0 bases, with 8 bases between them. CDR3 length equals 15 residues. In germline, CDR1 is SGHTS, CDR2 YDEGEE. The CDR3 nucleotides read TGTGCCAGCAGCTTGTTACGGTCCTCCTACAATGAGCAGTTCTTC. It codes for CASSLLRSSYNEQFF.

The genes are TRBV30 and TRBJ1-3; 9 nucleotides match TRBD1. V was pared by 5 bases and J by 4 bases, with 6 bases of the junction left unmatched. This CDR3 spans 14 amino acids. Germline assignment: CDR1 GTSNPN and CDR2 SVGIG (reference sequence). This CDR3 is CAWATGGWGNTIYF. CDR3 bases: TGTGCCTGGGCGACAGGGGGTTGGGGAAACACCATATATTTT.